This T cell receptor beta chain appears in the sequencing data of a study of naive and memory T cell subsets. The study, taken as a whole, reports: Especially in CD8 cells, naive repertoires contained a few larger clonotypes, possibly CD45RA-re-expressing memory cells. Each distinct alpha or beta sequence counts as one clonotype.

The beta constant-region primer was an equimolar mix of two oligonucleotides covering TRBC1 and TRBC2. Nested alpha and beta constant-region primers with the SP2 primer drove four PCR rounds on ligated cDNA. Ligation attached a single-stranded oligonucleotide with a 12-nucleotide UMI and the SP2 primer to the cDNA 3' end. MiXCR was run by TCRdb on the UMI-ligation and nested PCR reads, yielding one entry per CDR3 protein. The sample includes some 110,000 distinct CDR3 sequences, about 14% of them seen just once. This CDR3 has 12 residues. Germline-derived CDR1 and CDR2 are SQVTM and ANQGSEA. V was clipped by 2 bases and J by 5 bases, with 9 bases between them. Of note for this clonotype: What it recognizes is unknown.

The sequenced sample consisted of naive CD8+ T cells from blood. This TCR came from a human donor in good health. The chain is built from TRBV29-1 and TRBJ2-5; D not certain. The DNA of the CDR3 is TGCAGCGTTGAACTGAGGCCGGAGACCCAGTACTTC. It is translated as CSVELRPETQYF.